These 4 T cell receptor beta chains originate from one sample sequenced in a study of blood T cell repertoires in COVID-19 (dated by TCRdb to 2020 to 2022). Preparation of the library involved the immunoSEQ multiplex PCR assay. In TCRdb, the immuneACCESS table is reduced to in-frame sequences with V and J assigned. These tables do not hold every clone; where another copy was compared, an unresolved V gene accounts for under half, and the others remain unexplained. This sample has about 130,000 clones in its table, and roughly 84% of those were observed once. Around 45% of the sample belongs to the ten largest clones. Source material: peripheral blood. The origin of the receptors is a human donor in a cohort sampled during active COVID-19.

V usage is TRBV12-3 or TRBV12-4 and J usage is TRBJ1-1; TRBD1 matches 7 bases. J gave up 7 bases and V 7 bases, and 9 bases lay outside the gene matches. This CDR3 comprises 13 residues. CDR3 sequence reads: CASTILRDSEAFF. In DNA form, the CDR3 reads TGTGCCAGCACCATTCTCCGGGACAGTGAAGCTTTCTTT.

J is TRBJ2-1 and V is TRBV27; 8 nucleotides match TRBD2. This CDR3 is 15 amino acids long. Per the germline V gene, CDR1 is MNHEY and CDR2 is SMNVEV (reference sequence). Losses at the gene ends were 5 bases for V and 3 bases for J; bases not matched to a gene: 6. This chain's CDR3 is CASSPWGLVYNEQFF. DNA of the CDR3: TGTGCCAGCAGTCCATGGGGACTAGTCTACAATGAGCAGTTCTTC.

This clone was observed a few times. This chain links TRBV11-3 with TRBJ2-7; TRBD2 is a possible D gene (5 bases). Germline CDR1 is SGHNT and CDR2 is YENEEA. CDR3 length equals 15 residues. The V end lost 7 bases, the J end lost 0 bases, and 16 bases lay between the germline ends. CDR3 region: CASISIGESSYEQYV. The CDR3 nucleotides read TGTGCCAGCATTTCAATCGGGGAGAGCTCCTACGAGCAGTACGTC.

The chain uses TRBV5-1 and TRBJ2-3; possibly TRBD2 for D (6 bases). The length of the CDR3 is 13 residues. Germline V gives CDR1 SGHRS, CDR2 YFSETQ. The V end lost 4 bases, the J end lost 5 bases, and 11 bases lay between the germline ends. Here the CDR3 DNA reads TGCGCCAGCAGCGGGGGGTTTGGAGATACGCAGTATTTT. Its translation is CASSGGFGDTQYF. The full variable domain, completed using reference TRBV5-1 and TRBJ2-3, is KAGVTQTPRYLIKTRGQQVTLSCSPISGHRSVSWYQQTPGQGLQFLFEYFSETQRNKGNFPGRFSGRQFSNSRSEMNVSTLELGDSALYLCASSGGFGDTQYFGPGTRLTVL.